The source of this T cell receptor beta chain is a study of cytomegalovirus exposure and HLA in healthy donors. Study results and caveats: Investigators reported approximately 170 TCR beta chains as tied to cytomegalovirus. High sensitivity and specificity were reportedly achieved when the classifier diagnosed cytomegalovirus status.

13 Jbeta primers and 60 Vbeta primers were used for the PCR. This table comes from immunoSEQ multiplex PCR, and its TCRdb copy is limited to in-frame clones, with some not included. The data hold some 96,000 clones, with less than 80% observed a single time. This clone came up once. Its antigen is as yet unknown. The CDR3 runs to 15 residues. Deletions cut 5 bases from V and 0 bases from J, with 13 bases between. Germline CDR1 reads SGHTA; CDR2 reads FQGNSA. Sequencing was done on a sample of PBMCs. The chain uses TRBV7-2 and TRBJ2-5, with unresolved D. The TCR sequence derives from a man in his forties or fifties in good health and CMV-seronegative. CDR3 protein: CASSQYNSYQETQYF. As DNA, the CDR3 is TGTGCCAGCAGCCAATATAACAGTTACCAAGAGACCCAGTACTTC.